This TCR beta chain emerged from a study of early T cells in non-severe SARS-CoV-2 infection. For this clonotype: A read error may account for a junction end that differs from germline.

Germline CDR1 and CDR2: DFQATT and SNEGSKA (reference sequence). The CDR3 contains 15 residues. Individual cDNA molecules each received unique molecular identifiers attached to them. One entry per CDR3 protein, called by TCRdb with MiXCR from the 5' RACE reads. The sample consists of approximately 70,000 distinct CDR3 sequences, approximately 12% of them appearing once. The specimen was whole blood, collected at baseline. The chain links TRBV20-1 to TRBJ2-5; the match to TRBD2 covers 13 bases. The TCR was taken from an adult who was a healthcare worker with PCR-confirmed SARS-CoV-2 infection or an uninfected control (not recorded which). The donor label of this sample is uncertain. For the CDR3, the DNA is TGCAGTGCCCAGGGACTAGCGGGGAGACAAGACACCCAGTACTTC. It translates to CSAQGLAGRQDTQYF.